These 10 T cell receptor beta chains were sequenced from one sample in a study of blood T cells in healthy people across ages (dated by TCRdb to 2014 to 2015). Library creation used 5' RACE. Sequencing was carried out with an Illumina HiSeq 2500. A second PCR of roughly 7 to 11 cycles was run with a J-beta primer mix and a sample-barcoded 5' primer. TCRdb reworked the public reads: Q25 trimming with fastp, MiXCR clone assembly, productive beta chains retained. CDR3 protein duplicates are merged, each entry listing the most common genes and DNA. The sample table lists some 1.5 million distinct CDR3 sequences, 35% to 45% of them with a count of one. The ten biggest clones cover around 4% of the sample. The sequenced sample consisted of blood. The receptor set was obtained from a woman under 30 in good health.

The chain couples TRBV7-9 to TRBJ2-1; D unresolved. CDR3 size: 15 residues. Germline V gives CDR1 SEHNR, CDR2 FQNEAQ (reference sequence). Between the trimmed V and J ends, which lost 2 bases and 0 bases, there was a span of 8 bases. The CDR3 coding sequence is TGTGCCAGCAGCTTAAGCGAGGACTCCTACAATGAGCAGTTCTTC. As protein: CASSLSEDSYNEQFF.

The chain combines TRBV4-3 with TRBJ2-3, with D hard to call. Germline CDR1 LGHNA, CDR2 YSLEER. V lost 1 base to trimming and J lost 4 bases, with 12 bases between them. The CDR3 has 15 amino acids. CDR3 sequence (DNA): TGCGCCAGCAGCCAAGTTGTGGAAAGGCCAGATACGCAGTATTTT. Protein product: CASSQVVERPDTQYF.

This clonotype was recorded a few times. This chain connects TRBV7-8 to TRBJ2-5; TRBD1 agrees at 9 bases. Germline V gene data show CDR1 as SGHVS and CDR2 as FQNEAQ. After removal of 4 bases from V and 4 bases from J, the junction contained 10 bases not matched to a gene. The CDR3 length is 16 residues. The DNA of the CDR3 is TGTGCCAGCAGCTCAGACAGGGGGGTTTATGGAGAGACCCAGTACTTC. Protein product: CASSSDRGVYGETQYF.

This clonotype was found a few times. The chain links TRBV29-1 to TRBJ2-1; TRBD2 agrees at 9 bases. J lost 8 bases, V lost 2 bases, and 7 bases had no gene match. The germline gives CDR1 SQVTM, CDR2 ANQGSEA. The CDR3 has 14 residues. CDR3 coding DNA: TGCAGCGTTGAAAGCGGGAGGCTCGTCGATGAGCAGTTCTTC. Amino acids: CSVESGRLVDEQFF.

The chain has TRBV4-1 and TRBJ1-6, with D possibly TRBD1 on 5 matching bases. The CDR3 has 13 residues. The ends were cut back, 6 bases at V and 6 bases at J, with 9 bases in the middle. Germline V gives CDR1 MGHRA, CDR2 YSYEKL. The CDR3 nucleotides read TGCGCCAGCAGGGGGCAGGCTAATTCACCCCTCCACTTT. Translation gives CASRGQANSPLHF.

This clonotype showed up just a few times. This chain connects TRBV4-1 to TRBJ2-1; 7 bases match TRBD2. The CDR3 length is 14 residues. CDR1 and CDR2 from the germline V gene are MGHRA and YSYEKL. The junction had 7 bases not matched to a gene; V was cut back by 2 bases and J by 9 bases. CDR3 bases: TGCGCCAGCAGCCAAATTGGAAGCGGGGCTGAGCAGTTCTTC. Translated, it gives CASSQIGSGAEQFF.

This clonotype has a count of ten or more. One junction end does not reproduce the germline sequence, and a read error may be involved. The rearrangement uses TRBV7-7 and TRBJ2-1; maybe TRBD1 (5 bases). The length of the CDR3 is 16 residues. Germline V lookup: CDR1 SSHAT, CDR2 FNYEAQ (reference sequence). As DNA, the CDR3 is TGTGCTAGCAGCTTGACAGTATCCCTCTCCTACAATGAGCAGTTCTTC. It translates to CASSLTVSLSYNEQFF.

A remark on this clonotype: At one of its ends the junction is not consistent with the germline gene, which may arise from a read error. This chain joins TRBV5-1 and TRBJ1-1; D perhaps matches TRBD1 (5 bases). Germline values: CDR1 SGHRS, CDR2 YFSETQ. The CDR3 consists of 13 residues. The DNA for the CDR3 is TGTGCCAGCAGTCTGGGGCGGACGACTGAAGCTTTCTTT. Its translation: CASSLGRTTEAFF. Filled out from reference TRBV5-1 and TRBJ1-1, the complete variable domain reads KAGVTQTPRYLIKTRGQQVTLSCSPISGHRSVSWYQQTPGQGLQFLFEYFSETQRNKGNFPGRFSGRQFSNSRSEMNVSTLELGDSALYLCASSLGRTTEAFFGQGTRLTVV.

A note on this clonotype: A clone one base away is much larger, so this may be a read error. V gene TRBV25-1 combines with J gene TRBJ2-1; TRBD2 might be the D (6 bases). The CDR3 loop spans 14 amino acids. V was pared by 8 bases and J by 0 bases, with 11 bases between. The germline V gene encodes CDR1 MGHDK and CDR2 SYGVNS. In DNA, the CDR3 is TGTGCCAGCTACGGGGGAGGCTCCTACAATGAGCAGTTCTTC. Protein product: CASYGGGSYNEQFF.

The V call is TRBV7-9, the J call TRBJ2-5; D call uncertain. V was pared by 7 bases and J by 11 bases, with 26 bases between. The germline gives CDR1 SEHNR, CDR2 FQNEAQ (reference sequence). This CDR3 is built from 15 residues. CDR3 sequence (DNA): TGTGCCAGCACCTCCAGGCCACGACCCTACAATGAGCAGTACTTC. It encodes CASTSRPRPYNEQYF.